A single sample gave rise to the 30 T cell receptor beta chains below, sequenced in a study of CD8 T cells in ankylosing spondylitis. TCRdb reanalysed the 5' RACE reads using MiXCR and keeps one entry per CDR3 protein. Found here are 80,000 to 100,000 distinct CDR3 sequences, about 9% of them singletons; the top ten hold roughly 5.5%. The sample was blood, either unsorted or a sorted T cell fraction (not recorded which). Source of these receptors: a male donor with ankylosing spondylitis or in good health (not recorded which).

This clonotype was recorded many times. V usage is TRBV20-1 and J usage is TRBJ2-1; TRBD1 matches 8 bases. The V and J ends lost 0 bases and 7 bases, in that order; junction bases with no gene match: 8. The CDR3 runs 15 residues. CDR1 and CDR2 (germline): DFQATT, SNEGSKA (reference sequence). Written as DNA, the CDR3 is TGCAGTGCTAGAGAGGGGAACAGGGGGTCTAATGAGCAGTTCTTC. This codes for CSAREGNRGSNEQFF.

V and J are TRBV5-1 and TRBJ2-3; D may be TRBD2 (7 bases). The CDR3 has 15 amino acids. The V and J ends lost 10 bases and 0 bases respectively, with 18 bases between them. CDR1 and CDR2 (germline): SGHRS, YFSETQ. The CDR3 spells CAARRGGKSTDTQYF. For the CDR3, the DNA is TGCGCCGCGAGGAGGGGGGGGAAAAGCACAGATACGCAGTATTTT.

This chain uses TRBV18 with TRBJ1-1; D is unresolved. The CDR3 extends over 15 amino acids. Per germline, CDR1 KGHSH and CDR2 LQKENI. V lost 6 bases and J lost 4, with 18 bases in between. The DNA of the CDR3 is TGTGCCAGCTCCCTCATATCGTCCCCGAGCACTGAAGCTTTCTTT. Protein product: CASSLISSPSTEAFF.

This clonotype was seen repeatedly, ten times or more. V usage is TRBV6-1 and J usage is TRBJ2-1, with 7 bases that match TRBD1. From germline, CDR1 is MNHNS and CDR2 SASEGT. CDR3 length equals 14 residues. J gave up 7 bases and V 5 bases, and 8 bases lay outside the gene matches. The CDR3 spells CASSTGEVENEQFF. The CDR3 DNA reads as TGTGCCAGCAGTACAGGGGAAGTGGAAAATGAGCAGTTCTTC.

This clonotype was detected many times. The J gene is TRBJ2-5, the V gene TRBV6-1, with 7 bases lining up with TRBD2. This CDR3 has 14 residues. The ends lost 1 base at V and 4 bases at J; junction bases unmatched: 3. Germline V gene data show CDR1 as MNHNS and CDR2 as SASEGT. In nucleotides, the CDR3 is TGTGCCAGCAGTGAAGGTTGGGGGGGAGAGACCCAGTACTTC. It translates to CASSEGWGGETQYF.

V is TRBV11-3 and J is TRBJ1-1; tentative D call: TRBD1 (5 bases). V lost 2 bases, J lost 0 bases, and 10 bases lay in between. Germline V CDR1 and CDR2: SGHNT, YENEEA. This CDR3 is built from 15 residues. The CDR3 DNA sequence: TGTGCCAGCAGCTTATCGGGGACCATGAACACTGAAGCTTTCTTT. As protein: CASSLSGTMNTEAFF.

This clonotype was counted ten times or more. This chain links TRBV9 with TRBJ2-1; the match to TRBD2 covers 7 bases. The junction had 19 bases not matched to a gene; V was cut back by 3 bases and J by 7 bases. This CDR3 comprises 18 residues. Germline lookup yields CDR1 SGDLS and CDR2 YYNGEE. The CDR3 loop reads CASSDADLGGGLGNEQFF. CDR3 bases: TGTGCCAGCAGCGATGCGGACTTGGGGGGGGGACTTGGGAATGAGCAGTTCTTC. Complete variable domain (other parts from reference TRBV9 and TRBJ2-1): DSGVTQTPKHLITATGQRVTLRCSPRSGDLSVYWYQQSLDQGLQFLIQYYNGEERAKGNILERFSAQQFPDLHSELNLSSLELGDSALYFCASSDADLGGGLGNEQFFGPGTRLTVL.

The chain couples TRBV6-5 to TRBJ1-2; D gene uncertain. Germline assignment: CDR1 MNHEY and CDR2 SVGAGI. With 5 bases removed from V and 10 bases from J, the gap between germline ends came to 14 bases. This CDR3 contains 12 residues. CDR3 nucleotide sequence: TGTGCCAGCAGTCTTCGAGGCGGGATCTACACCTTC. Protein product: CASSLRGGIYTF.

This clonotype was detected ten times or more. The J gene is TRBJ1-2, the V gene TRBV5-1; the D is unclear. Trimming removed 4 bases from V and 5 bases from J, with 15 bases in between. The germline V gene has CDR1 SGHRS and CDR2 YFSETQ. The CDR3 extends over 14 amino acids. The CDR3 sequence: CASSPEDLPYGYTF. CDR3 DNA: TGCGCCAGCAGCCCTGAGGACCTACCTTATGGCTACACCTTC.

This CDR3 is CASLIRDRGRLGVETQYF. DNA of the CDR3: TGCGCCAGCCTCATCCGGGACAGGGGACGCCTAGGCGTAGAGACCCAGTACTTC. The V call is TRBV5-1, the J call TRBJ2-5; 10 positions agree with TRBD1. Trimming took 7 bases from V and 4 from J; bases not matched to a gene: 19. Germline V gene sequence: CDR1 SGHRS, CDR2 YFSETQ. The CDR3 spans 18 residues.

In this sample, this clonotype turned up many times. The chain couples TRBV3-1 to TRBJ1-1; D possibly corresponds to TRBD1 (6 bases). Trimming shortened V by 0 bases and J by 4 bases, and 12 bases separated the two germline ends. CDR3 length: 15 amino acids. Germline lookup yields CDR1 LGHDT and CDR2 YNNKEL (reference sequence). CDR3 DNA sequence: TGTGCCAGCAGCCAAGAGAACAGGGTGATCACTGAAGCTTTCTTT. This gives the protein CASSQENRVITEAFF.

About this clonotype itself: Possible read error: a much larger clone is one base away. The CDR3: CSASENTEAFF. The CDR3 nucleotides read TGCAGTGCTTCGGAGAACACTGAAGCTTTCTTT. The rearrangement joins TRBV20-1 to TRBJ1-1; D gene uncertain. The V and J ends lost 5 bases and 1 base respectively, with 5 bases between them. CDR1 and CDR2 from the germline V gene are DFQATT and SNEGSKA (reference sequence). This CDR3 contains 11 residues.

This clonotype has at least ten counts. The chain is built from TRBV5-6 and TRBJ2-7, with D unclear. The CDR3 covers 13 residues. The V and J ends lost 1 base and 1 base respectively, with 6 bases between them. Germline CDR1 and CDR2: SGHDT and YYEEEE. The CDR3 DNA reads TGTGCCAGCAGCTTGTACCAATCCTACGAGCAGTACTTC. Its translation is CASSLYQSYEQYF.

This clonotype occurred many times. The chain has TRBV5-1 and TRBJ2-3, with 7 bases matching TRBD1. This CDR3 contains 16 residues. Trimming removed 2 bases from V and 2 bases from J; junction bases left unmatched: 8. The germline V gene has CDR1 SGHRS and CDR2 YFSETQ. The CDR3 loop is CASSLNQQGSTDTQYF. For the CDR3, the DNA is TGCGCCAGCAGCTTAAATCAACAGGGGTCCACAGATACGCAGTATTTT.

This clonotype appeared many times. V and J are TRBV12-3 or TRBV12-4 and TRBJ2-3; weak D call: TRBD2 (7 bases). CDR3 length: 17 residues. V shed 5 bases and J shed 0 bases, with 18 bases lying between them. The chain's CDR3 is CASSATSRGPSTDTQYF. In DNA form, the CDR3 reads TGTGCCAGCAGTGCGACTTCGCGGGGGCCTAGCACAGATACGCAGTATTTT.

This clonotype has ten or more counts. The V and J genes are TRBV20-1 and TRBJ1-1; 7 bases map to TRBD1. CDR3 length: 14 residues. Germline V gene data show CDR1 as DFQATT and CDR2 as SNEGSKA (reference sequence). After removal of 3 bases from V and 3 bases from J, the junction contained 7 bases not matched to a gene. Here the CDR3 reads CSASRGPVDTEAFF. CDR3 DNA sequence: TGCAGTGCTAGTAGGGGGCCCGTCGACACTGAAGCTTTCTTT.

This clonotype has only a few counts. This chain joins TRBV7-6 and TRBJ2-5; a weak D match, TRBD1 (6 bases). Germline CDR1 is SGHVS and CDR2 is FNYEAQ. Trimming cost V 4 bases and J 1 base, with 16 bases left between them. The CDR3 has 16 residues. The CDR3: CASSSLYGTLQETQYF. The DNA for the CDR3 is TGTGCCAGCAGCTCGCTCTACGGGACACTCCAAGAGACCCAGTACTTC. The full variable domain, completed using reference TRBV7-6 and TRBJ2-5, is GAGVSQSPRYKVTKRGQDVALRCDPISGHVSLYWYRQALGQGPEFLTYFNYEAQQDKSGLPNDRFSAERPEGSISTLTIQRTEQRDSAMYRCASSSLYGTLQETQYFGPGTRLLVL.

This clonotype was observed many times. The V gene is TRBV12-3 or TRBV12-4, the J gene TRBJ2-5; D call uncertain. This CDR3 comprises 14 residues. The V and J ends lost 3 bases and 4 bases respectively, with 12 bases between them. The CDR3 protein is CASSFGQDGETQYF. The CDR3 DNA sequence: TGTGCCAGCAGTTTCGGGCAGGATGGAGAGACCCAGTACTTC.

This clonotype was recorded at least ten times. The chain links TRBV5-6 to TRBJ2-1; weak D call: TRBD2 (7 bases). Germline V lookup: CDR1 SGHDT, CDR2 YYEEEE. The V end was cut by 5 bases, the J end by 9 bases, with 18 bases between. The CDR3 is 14 residues long. The CDR3 DNA sequence: TGTGCCAGCAGGCGGGGGACCCAGGGGTTTGAGCAGTTCTTC. Translated, it gives CASRRGTQGFEQFF.

On this clonotype itself: Just one base apart from a much larger clone, this may be a read error. CDR3 loop: CASGPFMTVSKSYNEQFF. Here the CDR3 DNA reads TGTGCCAGCGGCCCCTTTATGACGGTTTCGAAATCCTACAATGAGCAGTTCTTC. This sequence joins TRBV7-8 and TRBJ2-1; D remains unclear. V was shortened by 8 bases and J by 1 base, with 24 bases between the two germline ends. The germline CDR1 and CDR2 sequences are SGHVS and FQNEAQ. The CDR3 runs to 18 residues.

In its sample, this clonotype was seen many times. The chain combines TRBV7-2 with TRBJ2-3; 7 bases align to TRBD1. CDR3 size: 13 residues. The V gene end was trimmed by 4 bases and the J gene end by 5 bases; junction bases not matched to a gene: 3. In germline, CDR1 is SGHTA, CDR2 FQGNSA. CDR3: CASSSRDRDTQYF. CDR3 nucleotides: TGTGCCAGCAGCTCCCGGGACAGAGATACGCAGTATTTT.

The chain employs TRBV6-1 and TRBJ2-5; 8 bases are a match to TRBD1. V trimming: 8 bases; J trimming: 6 bases; junction bases outside the gene matches: 11. The germline CDR1 and CDR2 sequences are MNHNS and SASEGT. The length of the CDR3 is 14 residues. As DNA, the CDR3 is TGTGCCAGCGACCGGACAGGGAGTGATAAGACCCAGTACTTC. Encoded protein: CASDRTGSDKTQYF.

This clonotype was detected many times. V and J are TRBV29-1 and TRBJ2-5, with D maybe TRBD2 (6 bases). The V end was cut by 6 bases, the J end by 1 base, with 6 bases between. Germline assignment: CDR1 SQVTM and CDR2 ANQGSEA. The CDR3 sequence is 11 residues long. CDR3 sequence reads: CSVGGQETQYF. CDR3 sequence (DNA): TGCAGCGTCGGGGGCCAAGAGACCCAGTACTTC.

This clonotype was seen many times. The chain recombines TRBV3-1 with TRBJ2-4; no definite D call. Deletions cut 0 bases from V and 14 bases from J, with 8 bases between. The length of the CDR3 is 11 residues. CDR1 LGHDT and CDR2 YNNKEL come from the germline V gene (reference sequence). The CDR3 DNA follows: TGTGCCAGCAGCCAAGATCGGTTGGAGTACTTC. Translated, it gives CASSQDRLEYF.

The table lists this clonotype with many counts. V is TRBV5-1 and J is TRBJ2-1; D call uncertain. Germline CDR1 reads SGHRS; CDR2 reads YFSETQ. This CDR3 contains 14 residues. V was pared by 0 bases and J by 1 base, with 5 bases between. The chain's CDR3 is CASSLGQSYNEQFF. The CDR3 DNA sequence: TGCGCCAGCAGCTTGGGGCAGTCCTACAATGAGCAGTTCTTC.

There are many counts of this clonotype. This rearrangement joins TRBV25-1 to TRBJ2-2; 7 bases agree with TRBD1. The V segment lost 4 bases and the J segment 6 bases; nucleotides outside the gene matches: 11. This CDR3 spans 16 amino acids. Germline CDR1 and CDR2: MGHDK and SYGVNS. The CDR3 reads CASSASLDRSAGELFF. The DNA for the CDR3 is TGTGCCAGCAGTGCCAGTCTGGACAGGTCTGCCGGGGAGCTGTTTTTT.

At least ten counts were recorded for this clonotype. The CDR3 sequence: CARSPETRTNTGELFF. CDR3 nucleotide sequence: TGTGCCAGAAGCCCGGAGACAAGAACGAACACCGGGGAGCTGTTTTTT. The chain links TRBV5-3 to TRBJ2-2, with D unclear. Being an ORF, TRBV5-3 has a function that is uncertain. The CDR3 totals 16 residues. The ends were cut back, 4 bases at V and 0 bases at J, with 13 bases in the middle.

This clonotype was found many times. The chain links TRBV20-1 to TRBJ2-1; D remains unclear. The V gene lost 2 bases and the J gene lost 5 bases, with 10 bases spanning the gap. The CDR3 totals 13 residues. Germline assignment: CDR1 DFQATT and CDR2 SNEGSKA (reference sequence). For the CDR3, the DNA is TGCAGTGCTAGATCGCAGCTTAACAATGAGCAGTTCTTC. Its protein is CSARSQLNNEQFF.

This clonotype was seen a handful of times. The chain uses TRBV28 and TRBJ2-3; 8 bases are a match to TRBD2. The J segment lost 4 bases and the V segment lost 1 base, leaving 7 bases of the junction unmatched. Germline CDR1 and CDR2: MDHEN and SYDVKM. The CDR3 extends over 16 amino acids. CDR3 loop: CASSLSLAGGPDTQYF. CDR3 in DNA: TGTGCCAGCAGTTTATCCCTCGCGGGGGGCCCAGATACGCAGTATTTT.

This clonotype was found a few times. The gene calls are TRBV12-3 or TRBV12-4 and TRBJ2-7, with D maybe TRBD2 (7 bases). This CDR3 spans 15 amino acids. Trimming removed 3 bases at V and 5 bases at J, with 17 bases between. CDR3 sequence reads: CASSFRSGGRNEQYF. Written as DNA, the CDR3 is TGTGCCAGCAGTTTTAGATCGGGGGGCAGGAACGAGCAGTACTTC.